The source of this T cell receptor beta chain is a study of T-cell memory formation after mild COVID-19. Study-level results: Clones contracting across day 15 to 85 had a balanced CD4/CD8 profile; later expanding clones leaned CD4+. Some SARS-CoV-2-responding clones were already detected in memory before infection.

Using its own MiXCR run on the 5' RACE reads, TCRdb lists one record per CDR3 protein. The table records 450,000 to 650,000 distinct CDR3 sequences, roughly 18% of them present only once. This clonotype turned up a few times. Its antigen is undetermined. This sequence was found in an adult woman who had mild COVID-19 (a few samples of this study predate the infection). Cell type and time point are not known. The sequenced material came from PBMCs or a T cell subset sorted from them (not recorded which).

As DNA, the CDR3 is TGTGCCACCAGTGACCCCATCGGGGTTGGGAGTGGCACTTACGGCTACACCTTC. The encoded protein is CATSDPIGVGSGTYGYTF. V usage is TRBV24-1 and J usage is TRBJ1-2; D unresolved. The CDR3 runs to 18 residues. Between the trimmed V and J ends, which lost 4 bases and 8 bases, there was a span of 28 bases. Germline V gene lookup returns CDR1 KGHDR and CDR2 SFDVKD.